The 14 T cell receptor beta chains below all came from one sample that was sequenced in a study of blood T cell repertoires in COVID-19. Sequenced by immunoSEQ multiplex PCR; TCRdb stores in-frame clones only, minus some. The sample contains approximately 200,000 clones, about 85% of which appear only once. The sample consisted of peripheral blood. The receptors stem from a man aged 45-65 years who had recovered from COVID-19.

The chain uses TRBV28 and TRBJ2-7, with D perhaps TRBD1 (6 bases). Trimming cost V 5 bases and J 0 bases, with 11 bases left between them. Germline lookup yields CDR1 MDHEN and CDR2 SYDVKM. This CDR3 comprises 14 residues. In DNA form, the CDR3 reads TGTGCCAGCAGTCCGGACAGAGCCTCCTACGAGCAGTACTTC. Translated, it gives CASSPDRASYEQYF.

The V gene is TRBV28, the J gene TRBJ1-2; no definite D call. The CDR3 sequence is 12 residues long. CDR1 is MDHEN and CDR2 is SYDVKM in the germline V gene. V shed 2 bases and J shed 4 bases, with 5 bases lying between them. DNA of the CDR3: TGTGCCAGCAGTTTAATGGCCTATGGCTACACCTTC. It codes for CASSLMAYGYTF.

The CDR3 is CASSSWTGQETQYF. For the CDR3, the DNA is TGTGCCAGCAGCTCATGGACAGGGCAAGAGACCCAGTACTTC. The gene calls are TRBV7-9 and TRBJ2-5; 8 bases are shared with TRBD1. Unmatched junction bases numbered 3, after V lost 4 bases and J lost 2 bases. CDR1 is SEHNR and CDR2 is FQNEAQ in the germline V gene (reference sequence). CDR3 length: 14 residues.

The J gene is TRBJ1-5, the V gene TRBV28; 11 bases match TRBD1. This CDR3 comprises 18 residues. The trim removed 5 bases at V and 5 bases at J, leaving 14 bases unmatched. Germline CDR1 reads MDHEN; CDR2 reads SYDVKM. The CDR3 nucleotides read TGTGCCAGCAGTCTTCCCGGACAGGGGGCTTCCGTGGATCAGCCCCAGCATTTT. It codes for CASSLPGQGASVDQPQHF.

The chain uses TRBV7-2 and TRBJ2-2; TRBD2 matches 11 bases. CDR1 is SGHTA and CDR2 is FQGNSA in the germline V gene. Trimming took 4 bases from V and 5 from J; bases not matched to a gene: 15. CDR3 size: 19 residues. For the CDR3, the DNA is TGTGCCAGCAGCTCTATACCGGGACTAGCGGAGGTGAATACCGGGGAGCTGTTTTTT. Its protein is CASSSIPGLAEVNTGELFF.

V usage is TRBV3-1 (or the pseudogene TRBV3-2) and J usage is TRBJ2-7; D not certain. CDR1 and CDR2 (germline): LGHDT, YNNKEL (reference sequence). This CDR3 has 15 amino acids. V lost 0 bases and J lost 0, with 9 bases in between. The CDR3 nucleotides are TGTGCCAGCAGCCAAGATGAGTCCGTCTCCTACGAGCAGTACTTC. Its protein is CASSQDESVSYEQYF.

The chain carries TRBV19 and TRBJ2-7; 8 bases fit TRBD2. There are 13 residues in the CDR3. Germline CDR1 and CDR2: LNHDA and SQIVND (reference sequence). V shed 2 bases and J 7 bases; nucleotides not matched to a gene: 4. The DNA of the CDR3 is TGTGCCAGTAGTATACCGGGACTAGATGAGCAGTACTTC. Its translation is CASSIPGLDEQYF.

This clone was recorded only once. The chain joins TRBV24-1 to TRBJ2-1; TRBD1 aligns across 7 bases. The ends lost 3 bases at V and 0 bases at J; junction bases unmatched: 4. CDR3 size: 16 residues. Germline assignment: CDR1 KGHDR and CDR2 SFDVKD. In DNA form, the CDR3 reads TGTGCCACCAGTGATGGCAGGGGGTCCTCCTACAATGAGCAGTTCTTC. This sequence encodes CATSDGRGSSYNEQFF.

The chain links TRBV5-5 to TRBJ2-1; TRBD2 matches at 7 bases. Germline assignment: CDR1 SGHKS and CDR2 YYEKEE (reference sequence). This CDR3 contains 16 residues. V shed 0 bases and J 5 bases; nucleotides not matched to a gene: 8. The DNA for the CDR3 is TGTGCCAGCAGCTTGGGGGTGGGAGGGCCAGACAATGAGCAGTTCTTC. The encoded protein is CASSLGVGGPDNEQFF.

The chain links TRBV5-1 to TRBJ2-3, with TRBD2 matching 7 bases. CDR1 and CDR2 from the germline V gene are SGHRS and YFSETQ. V was clipped by 6 bases and J by 3 bases; unmatched bases: 7. This CDR3 has 14 residues. CDR3 region: CASTGGSSTDTQYF. For the CDR3, the DNA is TGCGCCAGCACAGGCGGGAGTTCGACAGATACGCAGTATTTT.

This clone was counted once. The chain couples TRBV28 to TRBJ1-3; 8 nucleotides match TRBD1. Germline CDR1 and CDR2: MDHEN and SYDVKM. This CDR3 has 14 amino acids. V shed 6 bases, J shed 8 bases, and the junction held 9 bases outside the gene matches. The CDR3 bases are TGTGCCAGCAGCCCGGACAGGGTGAGAGACACCATATATTTT. Amino acid sequence: CASSPDRVRDTIYF.

The V call is TRBV29-1, the J call TRBJ2-1; weak D call: TRBD1 (5 bases). V lost 4 bases and J lost 9, with 16 bases in between. This CDR3 comprises 13 residues. The germline V gene encodes CDR1 SQVTM and CDR2 ANQGSEA. In DNA form, the CDR3 reads TGCAGCGTTGGCAGGGAATTTCGAAGTGAGCAGTTCTTC. Translated, it gives CSVGREFRSEQFF.

The CDR3 loop reads CASSSRLASTGELFF. The DNA for the CDR3 is TGCGCCAGCAGCTCCCGACTAGCGAGCACCGGGGAGCTGTTTTTT. The chain links TRBV5-1 to TRBJ2-2; 8 nucleotides agree with TRBD2. CDR1 and CDR2 from the germline V gene are SGHRS and YFSETQ. V lost 3 bases, J lost 4 bases, and 5 bases stayed unmatched. This CDR3 is built from 15 residues.

This clone was seen a single time. The chain employs TRBV18 and TRBJ1-5, with 8 bases that match TRBD1. The germline V gene encodes CDR1 KGHSH and CDR2 LQKENI. With V trimmed by 3 bases and J by 2 bases, 0 bases remained unmatched. The length of the CDR3 is 14 residues. In nucleotides, the CDR3 is TGTGCCAGCTCACCGGGACAGGGCAATCAGCCCCAGCATTTT. It specifies CASSPGQGNQPQHF.